The T cell receptor (beta chain) under discussion was sequenced for a study of cytomegalovirus exposure and HLA in healthy donors. Looking at the study overall: The 120 validation repertoires were reported in a later analysis to have been generated on the same platform as the approximately 600 first-cohort repertoires.

The protocol was immunoSEQ multiplex PCR, while the TCRdb copy is restricted to in-frame clones and leaves out a portion. Of 90,000 to 110,000 clones in the sample, approximately 91% were seen once. The V and J ends lost 7 bases and 4 bases respectively, with 17 bases between them. This CDR3 is built from 15 residues. Germline V lookup: CDR1 MDHEN, CDR2 SYDVKM. The receptor comes from a woman younger than 35 in good health and CMV-seronegative. The gene calls are TRBV28 and TRBJ1-3; TRBD1 might be the D (5 bases). The sample consisted of PBMCs. CDR3 amino acids: CASTKPLGGGNTIYF. In nucleotides, the CDR3 is TGTGCCAGCACCAAACCCCTGGGGGGGGGAAACACCATATATTTT. Using reference TRBV28 and TRBJ1-3 for the parts outside the CDR3, the full variable domain is DVKVTQSSRYLVKRTGEKVFLECVQDMDHENMFWYRQDPGLGLRLIYFSYDVKMKEKGDIPEGYSVSREKKERFSLILESASTNQTSMYLCASTKPLGGGNTIYFGEGSWLTVV.